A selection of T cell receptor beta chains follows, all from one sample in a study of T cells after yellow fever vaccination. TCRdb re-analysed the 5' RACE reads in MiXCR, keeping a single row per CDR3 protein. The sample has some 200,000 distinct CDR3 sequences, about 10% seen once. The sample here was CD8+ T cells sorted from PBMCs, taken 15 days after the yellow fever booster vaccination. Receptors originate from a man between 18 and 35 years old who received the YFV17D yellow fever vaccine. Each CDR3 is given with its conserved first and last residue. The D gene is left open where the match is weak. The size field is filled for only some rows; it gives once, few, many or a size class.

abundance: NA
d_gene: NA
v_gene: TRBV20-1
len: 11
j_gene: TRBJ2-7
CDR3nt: TGCAGTGCTTCCCCGACCTACGAGCAGTACTTC
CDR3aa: CSASPTYEQYF

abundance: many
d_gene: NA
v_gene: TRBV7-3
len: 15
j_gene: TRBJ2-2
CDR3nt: TGTGCCAGCAGCCAGAAGGGGGGGAACACCGGGGAGCTGTTTTTT
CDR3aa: CASSQKGGNTGELFF

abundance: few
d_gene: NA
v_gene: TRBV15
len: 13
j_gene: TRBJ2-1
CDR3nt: TGTGCCACCAGCAGGGATAAGGCGGTCGAGCAGTTCTTC
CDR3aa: CATSRDKAVEQFF

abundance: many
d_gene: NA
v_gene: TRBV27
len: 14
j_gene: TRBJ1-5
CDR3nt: TGTGCCAGCCGGGGGGGTTATAGCAATCAGCCCCAGCATTTT
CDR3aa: CASRGGYSNQPQHF

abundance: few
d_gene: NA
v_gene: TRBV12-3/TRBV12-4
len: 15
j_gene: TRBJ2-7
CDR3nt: TGTGCCAGCAGTTTGGGTCGGGGTACCTCCTACGAGCAGTACTTC
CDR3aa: CASSLGRGTSYEQYF

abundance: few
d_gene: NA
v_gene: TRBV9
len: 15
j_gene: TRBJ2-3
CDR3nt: TGTGCCAGCAGCGTAGGGGTCAGAGGCACAGATACGCAGTATTTT
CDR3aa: CASSVGVRGTDTQYF

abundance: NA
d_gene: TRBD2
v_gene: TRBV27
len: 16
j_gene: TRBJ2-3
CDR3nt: TGTGCCAGCAGGCAGACTTTAGCGGGGGGCACAGATACGCAGTATTTT
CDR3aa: CASRQTLAGGTDTQYF

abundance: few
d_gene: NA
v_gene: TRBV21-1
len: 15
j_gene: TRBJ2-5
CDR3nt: TGTGCCAGCAGCACGAATAGCGGGGGCCAAGAGACCCAGTACTTC
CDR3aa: CASSTNSGGQETQYF

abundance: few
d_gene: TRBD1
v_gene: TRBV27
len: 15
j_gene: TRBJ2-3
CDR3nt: TGTGCCAGCAGTCACAAACAGGGGTCGGCAGATACGCAGTATTTT
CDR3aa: CASSHKQGSADTQYF

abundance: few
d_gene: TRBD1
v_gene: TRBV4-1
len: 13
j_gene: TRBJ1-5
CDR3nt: TGCGCCAGCAGCCAAAGACAGGGGTGGCCCCAGCATTTT
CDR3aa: CASSQRQGWPQHF

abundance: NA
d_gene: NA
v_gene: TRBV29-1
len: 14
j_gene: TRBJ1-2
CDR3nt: TGCAGCGTTGATCTCGCCCGAAGTAACTATGGCTACACCTTC
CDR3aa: CSVDLARSNYGYTF

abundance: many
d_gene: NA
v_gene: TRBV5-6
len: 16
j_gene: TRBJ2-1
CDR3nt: TGTGCCAGCAACACCGCGACAGGCGGGCTTTACAATGAGCAGTTCTTC
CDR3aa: CASNTATGGLYNEQFF

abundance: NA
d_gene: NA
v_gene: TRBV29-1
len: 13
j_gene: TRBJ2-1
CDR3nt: TGCAGCGTTTTCGGGCCTCAGCAGGATGAGCAGTTCTTC
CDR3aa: CSVFGPQQDEQFF

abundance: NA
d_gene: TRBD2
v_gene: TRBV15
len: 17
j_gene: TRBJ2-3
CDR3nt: TGTGCCACCAGCAGAGATCACGCGGGGGTAGGCACAGATACGCAGTATTTT
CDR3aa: CATSRDHAGVGTDTQYF

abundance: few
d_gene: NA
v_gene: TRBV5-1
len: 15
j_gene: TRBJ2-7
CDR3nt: TGCGCCAGCAGCCTCACAGGGTCCTTCTCCTACGAGCAGTACTTC
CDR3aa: CASSLTGSFSYEQYF

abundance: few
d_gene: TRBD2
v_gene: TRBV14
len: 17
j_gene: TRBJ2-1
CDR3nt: TGTGCCAGCAGCCCCTGGCGAGCGGGGGCACTTTACAATGAGCAGTTCTTC
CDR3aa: CASSPWRAGALYNEQFF

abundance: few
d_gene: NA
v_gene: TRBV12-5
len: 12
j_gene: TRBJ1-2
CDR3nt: TGTGCTAGTGGTTTGGGGAGCTATGGCTACACCTTC
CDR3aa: CASGLGSYGYTF

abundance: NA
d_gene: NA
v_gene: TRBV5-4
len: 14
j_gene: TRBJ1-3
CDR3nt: TGTGCCAGCAGCTTGGCGGGAACTGGAAACACCATATATTTT
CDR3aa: CASSLAGTGNTIYF